These 21 T cell receptor beta chains came from one sample sequenced in a study of blood T cells in healthy people across ages. Then a second PCR, running roughly 6 to 12 cycles, was carried out with a sample-barcoded 5' primer and a J-beta primer mix. One entry per CDR3 protein, called by TCRdb with MiXCR from the 5' RACE reads. The sample has roughly 680,000 distinct CDR3 sequences; more than 40% are singletons. Material: blood. These receptors originate from a woman in her sixties or seventies in good health.

V gene TRBV7-8 combines with J gene TRBJ2-1, with 12 bases that match TRBD2. The CDR3 runs to 18 residues. V gave up 3 bases and J gave up 0 bases; unmatched junction bases: 6. Germline V gene data show CDR1 as SGHVS and CDR2 as FQNEAQ. Here the CDR3 reads CASSFTRTSGASYNEQFF. The CDR3 DNA reads as TGTGCCAGCAGCTTCACCCGGACTAGCGGGGCCTCCTACAATGAGCAGTTCTTC. The full variable domain, in which reference TRBV7-8 and TRBJ2-1 provide the parts outside the CDR3, is GAGVSQSPRYKVAKRGQDVALRCDPISGHVSLFWYQQALGQGPEFLTYFQNEAQLDKSGLPSDRFFAERPEGSVSTLKIQRTQQEDSAVYLCASSFTRTSGASYNEQFFGPGTRLTVL.

This chain links TRBV7-2 with TRBJ2-5; D is unresolved. The germline V gene encodes CDR1 SGHTA and CDR2 FQGNSA. This CDR3 has 14 residues. V lost 5 bases to trimming and J lost 1 base, with 11 bases between them. The CDR3 region is CASSPPRSQETQYF. The CDR3 nucleotides read TGTGCCAGCAGCCCCCCTCGATCCCAAGAGACCCAGTACTTC. The variable domain in full, completed from reference TRBV7-2 and TRBJ2-5, reads GAGVSQSPSNKVTEKGKDVELRCDPISGHTALYWYRQSLGQGLEFLIYFQGNSAPDKSGLPSDRFSAERTGGSVSTLTIQRTQQEDSAVYLCASSPPRSQETQYFGPGTRLLVL.

This chain links TRBV28 with TRBJ1-4; 7 nucleotides match TRBD1. The CDR3 loop spans 16 amino acids. V was clipped by 6 bases and J by 10 bases; unmatched bases: 17. Germline V gives CDR1 MDHEN, CDR2 SYDVKM. The CDR3: CASSPRGGGIIGKLFF. CDR3 in DNA: TGTGCCAGCAGCCCCCGAGGGGGCGGGATAATAGGAAAACTGTTTTTT.

This clonotype appeared a few times. The genes are TRBV20-1 and TRBJ2-3; 10 nucleotides line up with TRBD2. The CDR3 extends over 16 amino acids. The V segment lost 2 bases and the J segment 3 bases; nucleotides outside the gene matches: 8. CDR1 DFQATT and CDR2 SNEGSKA come from the germline V gene (reference sequence). The CDR3 DNA reads as TGCAGTGCTAGAACCCCGAGCGGGGGGGCGACAGATACGCAGTATTTT. Its protein is CSARTPSGGATDTQYF.

This chain links TRBV4-1 with TRBJ2-3; D call uncertain. The CDR3 has 12 amino acids. The V and J ends lost 1 base and 5 bases respectively, with 4 bases between them. Germline V gives CDR1 MGHRA, CDR2 YSYEKL. The CDR3 loop is CASSQALDTQYF. CDR3 nucleotides: TGCGCCAGCAGCCAAGCGCTAGATACGCAGTATTTT.

In its sample, this clonotype was seen once. The V and J genes are TRBV4-2 and TRBJ2-1; no reliable D call. There are 11 residues in the CDR3. The ends were cut back, 4 bases at V and 9 bases at J, with 7 bases in the middle. From germline, CDR1 is LGHNA and CDR2 YNFKEQ. The CDR3 sequence: CASSLGCEQFF. For the CDR3, the DNA is TGTGCCAGCAGCCTGGGCTGTGAGCAGTTCTTC.

This chain uses TRBV20-1 with TRBJ2-7; D is unclear. The germline gives CDR1 DFQATT, CDR2 SNEGSKA (reference sequence). Trimming left V 5 bases short and J 6 bases short, with 17 bases between. This CDR3 is 13 amino acids long. This chain's CDR3 is CSAVEDALGEQYF. Written as DNA, the CDR3 is TGCAGTGCTGTAGAAGACGCCTTGGGCGAGCAGTACTTC.

A few counts support this clonotype. The V and J genes are TRBV29-1 and TRBJ2-1; D ambiguous. The ends were cut back, 3 bases at V and 12 bases at J, with 18 bases in the middle. This CDR3 region has 13 residues. Germline loops: CDR1 SQVTM, CDR2 ANQGSEA. The CDR3 here is CSVDPLVGSGQFF. CDR3 nucleotide sequence: TGCAGCGTTGACCCCCTTGTGGGATCGGGGCAGTTCTTC.

The chain is built from TRBV4-3 and TRBJ2-7, with 10 bases aligning to TRBD1. The CDR3 length is 16 residues. The V gene's germline CDR1 is LGHNA and CDR2 YSLEER. The V gene end was trimmed by 1 base and the J gene end by 5 bases; junction bases not matched to a gene: 8. DNA for the CDR3: TGCGCCAGCAGCCAAGGGATCGTCGGGACAGGGGACGAGCAGTACTTC. Translated, it gives CASSQGIVGTGDEQYF.

This rearrangement joins TRBV7-2 to TRBJ2-1, with TRBD2 identical over 12 bases. Germline trimming cut 0 bases from V and 8 bases from J; bases unmatched to any gene: 17. CDR1 SGHTA and CDR2 FQGNSA come from the germline V gene. The length of the CDR3 is 20 residues. The CDR3 reads CASSLASLYRTSGKFDEQFF. The CDR3 nucleotides read TGTGCCAGCAGCTTAGCCTCTCTATATAGGACTAGCGGGAAATTCGATGAGCAGTTCTTC.

In this sample, this clonotype turned up a few times. The J gene is TRBJ2-4, the V gene TRBV10-3; possible D gene TRBD2, 6 bases. V lost 0 bases to trimming and J lost 4 bases, with 7 bases between them. This CDR3 is 14 amino acids long. CDR1 is ENHRY, CDR2 SYGVKD, per germline. The CDR3 region is CAISESGGKNIQYF. CDR3 DNA: TGTGCCATCAGTGAGTCTGGGGGGAAAAACATTCAGTACTTC.

This clonotype was seen a few times. The chain uses TRBV4-2 and TRBJ1-3, with D hard to call. The CDR3 is 17 residues long. Trimming stripped 1 base from V and 0 bases from J, with 13 bases between. Germline V lookup: CDR1 LGHNA, CDR2 YNFKEQ. CDR3 DNA: TGTGCCAGCAGCCAAGCAAAAGGGTTCGGCTCTGGAAACACCATATATTTT. Protein product: CASSQAKGFGSGNTIYF.

DNA of the CDR3: TGCGCCAGCAGCCAAGAACTAGCGAGAGGGAACACCGGGGAGCTGTTTTTT. As protein: CASSQELARGNTGELFF. V and J are TRBV4-3 and TRBJ2-2; 7 bases are shared with TRBD2. Germline CDR1 LGHNA, CDR2 YSLEER. The CDR3 covers 17 residues. Germline trimming cut 0 bases from V and 1 base from J; bases unmatched to any gene: 5.

This clonotype was found many times. The chain recombines TRBV7-9 with TRBJ2-5, with D perhaps TRBD1 or TRBD2 (6 bases each). Germline CDR1 reads SEHNR; CDR2 reads FQNEAQ (reference sequence). The CDR3 has 18 residues. The germline V and J ends were trimmed by 5 bases and 2 bases, with 24 bases remaining between them. The CDR3 here is CASSRDKGGEGQQETQYF. The CDR3 DNA sequence: TGTGCCAGCAGCAGAGACAAAGGAGGGGAAGGACAGCAAGAGACCCAGTACTTC.

The chain recombines TRBV24-1 with TRBJ2-3; 11 nucleotides agree with TRBD1. V gave up 4 bases and J gave up 7 bases; unmatched junction bases: 6. From germline, CDR1 is KGHDR and CDR2 SFDVKD. The CDR3 is 15 amino acids. CDR3 in amino acids: CATSDPGQGDHTQYF. CDR3 nucleotides: TGTGCCACCAGTGACCCGGGACAGGGGGATCATACGCAGTATTTT.

This clonotype has only a few counts. The CDR3, as DNA: TGTGCCAGCAACCCAGGGACAGGAGTTAACTATGGCTACACCTTC. Its translation: CASNPGTGVNYGYTF. The chain is built from TRBV6-2 or TRBV6-3 and TRBJ1-2; 8 nucleotides match TRBD1. This CDR3 is 15 amino acids long. In germline, CDR1 is MNHEY, CDR2 SVGEGT. V shed 7 bases and J 1 base; nucleotides not matched to a gene: 8.

The chain recombines TRBV7-2 with TRBJ2-1; D unresolved. Germline assignment: CDR1 SGHTA and CDR2 FQGNSA. CDR3 length equals 14 residues. The ends were cut back, 3 bases at V and 13 bases at J, with 19 bases in the middle. CDR3 protein: CASSFLGLRETQFF. In nucleotides, the CDR3 is TGTGCCAGCAGCTTCTTGGGGTTGAGAGAGACCCAGTTCTTC.

The V and J genes are TRBV5-1 and TRBJ2-5; D is uncertain. V was clipped by 2 bases and J by 11 bases, with 10 bases between them. Germline assignment: CDR1 SGHRS and CDR2 YFSETQ. The CDR3 has 11 amino acids. The CDR3 loop is CASSFTNEQYF. Here the CDR3 DNA reads TGCGCCAGCAGCTTTACTAATGAGCAGTACTTC. The whole variable domain, remainder taken from reference TRBV5-1 and TRBJ2-5, is KAGVTQTPRYLIKTRGQQVTLSCSPISGHRSVSWYQQTPGQGLQFLFEYFSETQRNKGNFPGRFSGRQFSNSRSEMNVSTLELGDSALYLCASSFTNEQYFGPGTRLLVL.

The chain uses TRBV5-1 and TRBJ2-1, with D possibly called TRBD1 or TRBD2 (6 bases each). With 3 bases removed from V and 7 bases from J, the gap between germline ends came to 20 bases. The CDR3 consists of 16 residues. Germline V gives CDR1 SGHRS, CDR2 YFSETQ. CDR3: CASSSQGGGIRNEQFF. DNA for the CDR3: TGCGCCAGCAGCTCACAGGGTGGCGGGATTAGGAATGAGCAGTTCTTC.

The sample holds many counts of this clonotype. The chain combines TRBV29-1 with TRBJ2-5; D unclear. The CDR3 has 12 amino acids. The ends were cut back, 6 bases at V and 4 bases at J, with 12 bases in the middle. CDR1 and CDR2 (germline): SQVTM, ANQGSEA. The CDR3 loop reads CSVFRTPETQYF. CDR3 DNA sequence: TGCAGCGTCTTTCGAACCCCAGAGACCCAGTACTTC.

The gene calls are TRBV29-1 and TRBJ2-7; D might be TRBD2 (6 bases). The J call may be in error: the DNA end matches TRBJ2-5 better. Germline-derived CDR1 and CDR2 are SQVTM and ANQGSEA. This CDR3 has 14 residues. DNA for the CDR3: TGCAGCGTTGCCCCGGGAGCCGGAAAAGGGACCCAGTACTTC. This gives the protein CSVAPGAGKGTQYF.